A single sample is the source of the 29 T cell receptor beta chains below, sequenced in a study of cytomegalovirus exposure and HLA in healthy donors. The primer mix had 60 Vbeta and 13 Jbeta primers. The method was immunoSEQ multiplex PCR; TCRdb's version includes in-frame clones alone and lacks a portion of them. The repertoire has about 100,000 clones, around 86% of them found once; the top ten carry approximately 4.2%. The sequencing input was PBMCs. These receptors all come from a woman in her sixties or seventies in good health and CMV-seropositive.

The chain combines TRBV2 with TRBJ2-2; 8 bases agree with TRBD1. The germline CDR1 and CDR2 sequences are SNHLY and FYNNEI. J gave up 2 bases and V 10 bases, and 12 bases lay outside the gene matches. CDR3 length equals 16 residues. The CDR3 loop reads CATKRGQGSNTGELFF. The CDR3 DNA reads as TGTGCCACCAAGAGAGGACAGGGATCCAACACCGGGGAGCTGTTTTTT.

The chain links TRBV5-1 to TRBJ2-2; D gene unclear. The CDR3 extends over 13 amino acids. V lost 4 bases and J lost 7, with 11 bases in between. Germline V gene data show CDR1 as SGHRS and CDR2 as YFSETQ. Here the CDR3 DNA reads TGCGCCAGCAGCCTCGCCCCGGGCGGGGAGCTGTTTTTT. Its translation is CASSLAPGGELFF.

V gene TRBV7-3 combines with J gene TRBJ2-2; D gene unclear. V gave up 5 bases and J gave up 3 bases, with 4 bases separating them. In germline, CDR1 is SGHTA, CDR2 FQGTGA. The CDR3 extends over 12 amino acids. CDR3 coding DNA: TGTGCCAGCAGCCTTCACACCGGGGAGCTGTTTTTT. Its translation: CASSLHTGELFF.

CDR3 sequence reads: CASRPRGALNSPLHF. The CDR3 nucleotides are TGTGCCAGTAGGCCGCGCGGGGCTCTTAATTCACCCCTCCACTTT. This chain uses TRBV19 with TRBJ1-6, with D tentatively TRBD1 (5 bases). Between the trimmed V and J ends, which lost 6 bases and 6 bases, there was a span of 15 bases. The CDR3 is 15 amino acids. Germline CDR1 LNHDA, CDR2 SQIVND (reference sequence).

The chain employs TRBV4-2 and TRBJ2-7; 12 nucleotides match TRBD2. There are 18 residues in the CDR3. Germline lookup yields CDR1 LGHNA and CDR2 YNFKEQ. V was pared by 2 bases and J by 3 bases, with 11 bases of the junction left unmatched. The CDR3 is CASSQRTSGTGGYYEQYF. The CDR3 region has the DNA TGTGCCAGCAGCCAAAGGACTAGCGGGACGGGCGGGTACTACGAGCAGTACTTC.

V usage is TRBV27 and J usage is TRBJ2-7, with 9 bases that match TRBD2. The germline V gene encodes CDR1 MNHEY and CDR2 SMNVEV (reference sequence). The CDR3 runs to 15 residues. Trimming at V came to 5 bases and at J to 5 bases, leaving 10 bases not matched to a gene. The CDR3 nucleotides read TGTGCCAGCAGTAGGCGGGAGGGCCCTCGGGACGAGCAGTACTTC. This gives the protein CASSRREGPRDEQYF.

The chain couples TRBV5-1 to TRBJ2-1, with 10 bases that match TRBD2. The CDR3 sequence is 15 residues long. Germline trimming cut 4 bases from V and 3 bases from J; bases unmatched to any gene: 4. Germline lookup yields CDR1 SGHRS and CDR2 YFSETQ. CDR3 amino acids: CASSNGLAVYNEQFF. CDR3 nucleotides: TGCGCCAGCAGCAATGGACTAGCGGTCTACAATGAGCAGTTCTTC.

The chain joins TRBV6-5 to TRBJ2-7; 7 nucleotides match TRBD1. This CDR3 has 15 residues. Germline-derived CDR1 and CDR2 are MNHEY and SVGAGI. The J segment lost 2 bases and the V segment lost 8 bases, leaving 12 bases of the junction unmatched. The CDR3 spells CASGRPGQVTYEQYF. The CDR3 bases are TGTGCCAGCGGTAGGCCTGGACAGGTGACCTACGAGCAGTACTTC.

In DNA, the CDR3 is TGTGCCAGCAGCCCTGGCAGTAACAATCAGCCCCAGCATTTT. Translating gives CASSPGSNNQPQHF. V gene TRBV27 combines with J gene TRBJ1-5; D not resolved. CDR1 MNHEY and CDR2 SMNVEV come from the germline V gene (reference sequence). The length of the CDR3 is 14 residues. The V and J ends lost 6 bases and 3 bases respectively, with 12 bases between them.

This rearrangement joins TRBV30 to TRBJ2-5, with 13 bases lining up with TRBD2. This CDR3 contains 14 residues. J gave up 6 bases and V 4 bases, and 5 bases lay outside the gene matches. Germline values: CDR1 GTSNPN, CDR2 SVGIG (reference sequence). CDR3 bases: TGTGCCTGGACCCCGGGACTAGCGGGACAGACCCAGTACTTC. As protein: CAWTPGLAGQTQYF.

The chain carries TRBV19 and TRBJ2-7; a weak D match, TRBD2 (6 bases). CDR1 is LNHDA and CDR2 is SQIVND in the germline V gene (reference sequence). The CDR3 consists of 15 residues. V was cut by 6 bases and J by 3 bases, with 18 bases left in between. The CDR3 loop reads CASSTLGLRGYEQYF. CDR3 bases: TGTGCCAGTAGCACTCTTGGCCTGCGGGGCTACGAGCAGTACTTC.

V usage is TRBV7-2 and J usage is TRBJ2-1; D ambiguous. In germline, CDR1 is SGHTA, CDR2 FQGNSA. The CDR3 sequence is 13 residues long. The V gene lost 5 bases and the J gene lost 4 bases, with 9 bases spanning the gap. The CDR3 nucleotides read TGTGCCAGCAGCCTCAGTCTTTACAATGAGCAGTTCTTC. Residues: CASSLSLYNEQFF.

The CDR3 nucleotides are TGTGCCAGCTCAACACAGGGGCCAACTTCCTCTGGGGCCAACGTCCTGACTTTC. It encodes CASSTQGPTSSGANVLTF. V gene TRBV18 combines with J gene TRBJ2-6, with TRBD1 matching 7 bases. CDR3 length: 18 residues. Germline loops: CDR1 KGHSH, CDR2 LQKENI. V was clipped by 5 bases and J by 0 bases; unmatched bases: 10.

The V and J genes are TRBV7-9 and TRBJ2-1; tentative D call: TRBD1 (6 bases). V was trimmed by 4 bases and J by 5 bases, leaving 15 bases between them. CDR1 is SEHNR, CDR2 FQNEAQ, per germline (reference sequence). The CDR3 length is 15 residues. The CDR3 coding sequence is TGTGCCAGCAGCTCAATGGGGGACACCAACAATGAGCAGTTCTTC. It yields the protein CASSSMGDTNNEQFF.

The chain links TRBV9 to TRBJ1-2, with D uncertain. This CDR3 contains 15 residues. V was shortened by 4 bases and J by 5 bases, with 18 bases between the two germline ends. The V gene's germline CDR1 is SGDLS and CDR2 YYNGEE. This CDR3 reads CASSPQSGLLYGYTF. CDR3 coding DNA: TGTGCCAGCAGCCCTCAGTCTGGGCTGCTTTATGGCTACACCTTC.

This clone was recorded once. The chain has TRBV11-1 and TRBJ1-2; TRBD1 is a possible D gene (5 bases). Between the trimmed V and J ends, which lost 4 bases and 6 bases, there was a span of 12 bases. Looked up from germline, CDR1 is SGHAT and CDR2 is FQDESV (reference sequence). This CDR3 has 13 amino acids. In DNA form, the CDR3 reads TGTGCCAGCAGCTCCCTCCAGGGTAATGGCTACACCTTC. This gives the protein CASSSLQGNGYTF.

This clone appeared a single time. The gene calls are TRBV18 and TRBJ2-7, with TRBD1 identical over 9 bases. The CDR3 loop spans 14 amino acids. V shed 2 bases, J shed 6 bases, and the junction held 5 bases outside the gene matches. Looked up from germline, CDR1 is KGHSH and CDR2 is LQKENI. CDR3 bases: TGTGCCAGCTCACCAACCGGGACAGGGACCGAGCAGTACTTC. This sequence encodes CASSPTGTGTEQYF. Together with reference TRBV18 and TRBJ2-7, the CDR3 gives the full variable domain: NAGVMQNPRHLVRRRGQEARLRCSPMKGHSHVYWYRQLPEEGLKFMVYLQKENIIDESGMPKERFSAEFPKEGPSILRIQQVVRGDSAAYFCASSPTGTGTEQYFGPGTRLTVT.

The genes are TRBV9 and TRBJ2-3; 15 bases are shared with TRBD2. Germline assignment: CDR1 SGDLS and CDR2 YYNGEE. V lost 2 bases to trimming and J lost 5 bases; unmatched junction nucleotides: 6. CDR3 size: 17 residues. The chain's CDR3 is CASSVGLAGGLGDTQYF. The DNA of the CDR3 is TGTGCCAGCAGCGTCGGACTAGCGGGAGGGCTAGGAGATACGCAGTATTTT.

The genes are TRBV7-9 and TRBJ1-1; 7 nucleotides match TRBD1. This CDR3 region has 15 residues. The trim removed 5 bases at V and 1 base at J, leaving 7 bases unmatched. Per germline, CDR1 SEHNR and CDR2 FQNEAQ (reference sequence). The CDR3 protein is CASSPRQGGNTEAFF. CDR3 DNA: TGTGCCAGCAGCCCTAGACAGGGTGGGAACACTGAAGCTTTCTTT. Using reference TRBV7-9 and TRBJ1-1 for the parts outside the CDR3, the full variable domain is DTGVSQNPRHKITKRGQNVTFRCDPISEHNRLYWYRQTLGQGPEFLTYFQNEAQLEKSRLLSDRFSAERPKGSFSTLEIQRTEQGDSAMYLCASSPRQGGNTEAFFGQGTRLTVV.

V usage is TRBV29-1 and J usage is TRBJ2-5; 8 nucleotides match TRBD2. The CDR3 length is 15 residues. The V gene's germline CDR1 is SQVTM and CDR2 ANQGSEA. V shed 6 bases, J shed 2 bases, and the junction held 11 bases outside the gene matches. CDR3 in DNA: TGCAGCGTCTCAAAGGGTAGCGGGGTGCAAGAGACCCAGTACTTC. Its translation: CSVSKGSGVQETQYF.

The chain carries TRBV6-6 and TRBJ2-5; 9 bases map to TRBD2. The J call may not be correct, given that the DNA end is closer to TRBJ2-7. The CDR3 loop spans 15 amino acids. Germline values: CDR1 MNHNY, CDR2 SVGAGI (reference sequence). The CDR3 bases are TGTGCCAGCAGACGACTTAGCGGGAGCTCCTACGAGCAGTACTTC. Translated: CASRRLSGSSYEQYF.

The rearrangement links TRBV5-4 to TRBJ2-3; the match to TRBD2 covers 9 bases. Trimming cost V 3 bases and J 5 bases; bases outside gene matches: 10. The germline V gene encodes CDR1 SGHNT and CDR2 YYREEE (reference sequence). The CDR3 sequence is 16 residues long. The CDR3, as DNA: TGTGCCAGCAGCTCCGGTCTAGCGGGACCCCAAGATACGCAGTATTTT. Its protein product is CASSSGLAGPQDTQYF.

The rearrangement uses TRBV18 and TRBJ2-5, with 8 bases aligning to TRBD1. The CDR3 has 14 residues. With V trimmed by 4 bases and J by 5 bases, 6 bases remained unmatched. Per germline, CDR1 KGHSH and CDR2 LQKENI. This CDR3 is CASSLRTGMETQYF. In nucleotides, the CDR3 is TGTGCCAGCTCACTTCGGACAGGGATGGAGACCCAGTACTTC. Looking up the rest from reference TRBV18 and TRBJ2-5 gives the full variable domain: NAGVMQNPRHLVRRRGQEARLRCSPMKGHSHVYWYRQLPEEGLKFMVYLQKENIIDESGMPKERFSAEFPKEGPSILRIQQVVRGDSAAYFCASSLRTGMETQYFGPGTRLLVL.

The chain joins TRBV6-1 to TRBJ2-7, with a possible D match to TRBD2 (6 bases). Trimming stripped 11 bases from V and 4 bases from J, with 18 bases between. The CDR3 covers 13 residues. Germline-derived CDR1 and CDR2 are MNHNS and SASEGT. CDR3 DNA: TGTGCCGGGGGGACGGGGATCCTTTACGAGCAGTACTTC. Translation gives CAGGTGILYEQYF.

This clone was detected a few times. The chain joins TRBV29-1 to TRBJ2-7; 12 bases match TRBD1. Germline CDR1 reads SQVTM; CDR2 reads ANQGSEA. The CDR3 runs to 14 residues. V lost 7 bases to trimming and J lost 6 bases; unmatched junction nucleotides: 10. CDR3 amino acids: CSADPGTGGVEQYF. CDR3 DNA sequence: TGCAGCGCCGACCCCGGGACAGGGGGCGTCGAGCAGTACTTC.

This clone was found a few times. The chain carries TRBV6-5 and TRBJ1-2, with D possibly being TRBD1 (5 bases). CDR3 length: 13 residues. Between the trimmed V and J ends, which lost 2 bases and 8 bases, there was a span of 12 bases. The germline V gene encodes CDR1 MNHEY and CDR2 SVGAGI. This CDR3 is CASSYNGGSGYTF. CDR3 DNA: TGTGCCAGCAGTTACAACGGGGGATCCGGCTACACCTTC.

The chain couples TRBV5-4 to TRBJ2-1; TRBD1 matches at 8 bases. Per the germline V gene, CDR1 is SGHNT and CDR2 is YYREEE (reference sequence). Trimming at V came to 2 bases and at J to 7 bases, leaving 2 bases not matched to a gene. The CDR3 totals 13 residues. CDR3 DNA: TGTGCCAGCAGCTTCGACAGGGGAAATGAGCAGTTCTTC. It yields the protein CASSFDRGNEQFF. Complete variable domain (other parts from reference TRBV5-4 and TRBJ2-1): ETGVTQSPTHLIKTRGQQVTLRCSSQSGHNTVSWYQQALGQGPQFIFQYYREEENGRGNFPPRFSGLQFPNYSSELNVNALELDDSALYLCASSFDRGNEQFFGPGTRLTVL.

This clone was seen only a few times. The chain uses TRBV28 and TRBJ1-2; no definite D call. CDR3 length equals 11 residues. V lost 3 bases and J lost 5, with 4 bases in between. Per the germline V gene, CDR1 is MDHEN and CDR2 is SYDVKM. Here the CDR3 DNA reads TGTGCCAGCAGTTTCGGGTATGGCTACACCTTC. It specifies CASSFGYGYTF.

The chain carries TRBV5-1 and TRBJ2-7; the match to TRBD1 covers 10 bases. Trimming removed 0 bases from V and 5 bases from J; junction bases left unmatched: 17. The CDR3 covers 19 residues. Germline V gives CDR1 SGHRS, CDR2 YFSETQ. The CDR3 DNA follows: TGCGCCAGCAGCTTGGGGTTGATACTCCGAACCGGGACAGGGGACGAGCAGTACTTC. Amino acid sequence: CASSLGLILRTGTGDEQYF.